One sample yielded the 21 T cell receptor beta chains listed below, sequenced in a study of identical twins. Using its own MiXCR run on the 5' RACE reads, TCRdb lists one record per CDR3 protein. This table has 550,000 to 700,000 distinct CDR3 sequences, 21% appearing once. A further study also used this sample, focusing on T cells expressing NK-cell markers.

The source material was PBMCs. These receptor sequences come from a woman between 18 and 29 years old in good health.

This clonotype was counted a few times. The genes are TRBV5-1 and TRBJ2-7; TRBD1 agrees at 7 bases. V shed 0 bases, J shed 0 bases, and the junction held 9 bases outside the gene matches. The CDR3 spans 17 residues. Per the germline V gene, CDR1 is SGHRS and CDR2 is YFSETQ. DNA of the CDR3: TGCGCCAGCAGCTTGGGGGGACAGACTTCGAGCTCCTACGAGCAGTACTTC. Translated: CASSLGGQTSSSYEQYF.

This clonotype came up a few times. The rearrangement joins TRBV20-1 to TRBJ2-7, with a possible D match to TRBD2 (6 bases). This CDR3 has 14 residues. CDR1 is DFQATT, CDR2 SNEGSKA, per germline (reference sequence). CDR3 nucleotide sequence: TGCAGCGCGGGTCAACGGGGGAGCTCCTACGAGCAGTACTTC. Its protein product is CSAGQRGSSYEQYF.

The CDR3 here is CSASSDISGNSPLHF. Here the CDR3 DNA reads TGCAGTGCGTCGTCAGATATAAGTGGTAATTCACCCCTCCACTTT. The rearrangement uses TRBV20-1 and TRBJ1-6; D not resolved. CDR3 length: 15 amino acids. With 6 bases removed from V and 6 bases from J, the gap between germline ends came to 18 bases. Germline assignment: CDR1 DFQATT and CDR2 SNEGSKA (reference sequence).

The chain combines TRBV11-1 with TRBJ1-5; D ambiguous. Per the germline V gene, CDR1 is SGHAT and CDR2 is FQDESV (reference sequence). V was cut by 3 bases and J by 4 bases, with 7 bases left in between. The CDR3 sequence is 13 residues long. For the CDR3, the DNA is TGTGCCAGCAGCTTCCGGGCGAATCAGCCCCAGCATTTT. Its protein product is CASSFRANQPQHF.

This chain joins TRBV7-2 and TRBJ2-6; D gene uncertain. The germline V gene encodes CDR1 SGHTA and CDR2 FQGNSA. This CDR3 region has 18 residues. V lost 2 bases to trimming and J lost 2 bases, with 16 bases between them. The CDR3 DNA reads TGTGCCAGCAGCTTATCGCCCCTAGAGGTTCCTGGGGCCAACGTCCTGACTTTC. Encoded protein: CASSLSPLEVPGANVLTF.

A few counts support this clonotype. V usage is TRBV10-3 and J usage is TRBJ2-1; 10 positions agree with TRBD2. The trim removed 6 bases at V and 9 bases at J, leaving 8 bases unmatched. Germline loops: CDR1 ENHRY, CDR2 SYGVKD. The CDR3 is made up of 14 amino acids. Written as DNA, the CDR3 is TGTGCCATCAGGCCTAGCGGGAGTGACGGTGAGCAGTTCTTC. Residues: CAIRPSGSDGEQFF.

This clonotype was seen repeatedly, ten times or more. The J gene is TRBJ2-1, the V gene TRBV5-1; D may be TRBD1 (6 bases). Looked up from germline, CDR1 is SGHRS and CDR2 is YFSETQ. V lost 3 bases to trimming and J lost 1 base, with 8 bases between them. CDR3 length equals 14 residues. The CDR3 DNA reads TGCGCCAGCAGCTCTACAGGGTCCTACAATGAGCAGTTCTTC. Amino acid sequence: CASSSTGSYNEQFF.

This clonotype was seen repeatedly, ten times or more. The rearrangement uses TRBV20-1 and TRBJ2-3, with a possible D match to TRBD2 (6 bases). The CDR3 covers 14 residues. The V gene's germline CDR1 is DFQATT and CDR2 SNEGSKA (reference sequence). V lost 3 bases and J 3 bases, leaving 13 bases between the germline ends. The CDR3 is CSASGSVITDTQYF. For the CDR3, the DNA is TGCAGTGCTAGCGGGAGTGTAATTACAGATACGCAGTATTTT.

V gene TRBV20-1 combines with J gene TRBJ1-1; D call uncertain. Germline CDR1 and CDR2: DFQATT and SNEGSKA (reference sequence). The CDR3 length is 11 residues. The V end was cut by 6 bases, the J end by 5 bases, with 10 bases between. The DNA for the CDR3 is TGCAGTGCCCACGGCAGGACTGAAGCTTTCTTT. Its protein product is CSAHGRTEAFF.

This clonotype was counted only a few times. The chain carries TRBV5-1 and TRBJ1-1; D perhaps matches TRBD1 (5 bases). V was cut by 5 bases and J by 5 bases, with 16 bases left in between. The CDR3 length is 14 residues. In germline, CDR1 is SGHRS, CDR2 YFSETQ. The CDR3 DNA is TGCGCCAGCAGTCCCGAGCACGGGGGTACTGAAGCTTTCTTT. This codes for CASSPEHGGTEAFF.

This clonotype turned up a few times. CDR3 DNA: TGTGCCAGCAGATCTCGGCGGAACTACGAGCAGTACTTC. The encoded protein is CASRSRRNYEQYF. This rearrangement joins TRBV12-3 or TRBV12-4 to TRBJ2-7; D is undetermined. V was trimmed by 6 bases and J by 3 bases, leaving 12 bases between them. The CDR3 consists of 13 residues.

This clonotype turned up a few times. Lacking the conserved final phenylalanine or tryptophan, this CDR3 likely reflects a read error. Because the CDR3's place on the DNA is in doubt, the DNA is left out and the CDR3 is given as listed by TCRdb. V gene TRBV29-1 combines with J gene TRBJ2-3; TRBD1, the table's D call, lacks a check against the DNA. The CDR3 extends over 11 residues, inclusive of both ends. The germline gives CDR1 SQVTM, CDR2 ANQGSEA. CDR3 sequence reads: CSADRRGAVVL.

The V gene is TRBV7-9, the J gene TRBJ2-5; tentative D call: TRBD1 (5 bases). The V gene lost 5 bases and the J gene lost 0 bases, with 10 bases spanning the gap. The V gene's germline CDR1 is SEHNR and CDR2 FQNEAQ (reference sequence). The CDR3 extends over 14 amino acids. This chain's CDR3 is CASSQDSYQETQYF. Written as DNA, the CDR3 is TGTGCCAGCAGCCAAGACAGTTACCAAGAGACCCAGTACTTC.

The chain links TRBV5-1 to TRBJ2-1; D may match TRBD1 or TRBD2 (6 bases each). V was cut by 3 bases and J by 8 bases, with 15 bases left in between. Germline CDR1 and CDR2: SGHRS and YFSETQ. CDR3 length: 14 residues. The CDR3 DNA follows: TGCGCCAGCAGCTATATCGGGGGCACAGATGAGCAGTTCTTC. Translated, it gives CASSYIGGTDEQFF.

The chain is built from TRBV10-1 and TRBJ1-1, with 8 bases aligning to TRBD1. Unmatched junction bases numbered 14, after V lost 3 bases and J lost 5 bases. Germline CDR1 WNHNN, CDR2 SYGVQD (reference sequence). The CDR3 loop spans 17 amino acids. Here the CDR3 reads CASSDGDRTAIGTEAFF. DNA for the CDR3: TGCGCCAGCAGTGATGGGGACAGGACAGCTATCGGAACTGAAGCTTTCTTT.

This chain connects TRBV7-2 to TRBJ2-5, with 9 bases lining up with TRBD1. The germline CDR1 and CDR2 sequences are SGHTA and FQGNSA. V was clipped by 6 bases and J by 4 bases; unmatched bases: 9. This CDR3 region has 15 residues. The CDR3 DNA follows: TGTGCCAGCAGGTCTCGGACAGGGGTTGTAGAGACCCAGTACTTC. Its protein product is CASRSRTGVVETQYF.

The chain uses TRBV7-6 and TRBJ2-5; no definite D call. With 4 bases removed from V and 1 base from J, the gap between germline ends came to 7 bases. Germline-derived CDR1 and CDR2 are SGHVS and FNYEAQ. The CDR3 has 13 amino acids. The CDR3 DNA sequence: TGTGCCAGCAGCTATCTAATCCAAGAGACCCAGTACTTC. This gives the protein CASSYLIQETQYF.

This chain connects TRBV6-1 to TRBJ2-5; 12 bases fit TRBD2. Germline loops: CDR1 MNHNS, CDR2 SASEGT. The V segment lost 5 bases and the J segment 9 bases; nucleotides outside the gene matches: 10. The length of the CDR3 is 15 residues. CDR3 amino acids: CASSLLTSGGFPQYF. The CDR3 DNA is TGTGCCAGCAGTCTGTTAACTAGCGGGGGGTTTCCCCAGTACTTC.

This clonotype was recorded a few times. This chain uses TRBV20-1 with TRBJ2-1, with a possible D match to TRBD1 (5 bases). The CDR3 sequence is 13 residues long. Germline V gives CDR1 DFQATT, CDR2 SNEGSKA (reference sequence). Between the trimmed V and J ends, which lost 0 bases and 10 bases, there was a span of 13 bases. CDR3 in amino acids: CSARDLRVREQFF. The CDR3 nucleotides are TGCAGTGCTAGAGATCTCAGGGTGAGGGAGCAGTTCTTC.

This chain joins TRBV12-3 or TRBV12-4 and TRBJ2-7, with D unclear. V was clipped by 5 bases and J by 2 bases, with 13 bases between them. The length of the CDR3 is 14 residues. The CDR3 sequence: CASSRSSAAYEQYF. CDR3 bases: TGTGCCAGCAGTCGATCTAGTGCCGCCTACGAGCAGTACTTC.

J is TRBJ2-1 and V is TRBV9, with 11 bases lining up with TRBD2. CDR3 length: 15 residues. Looked up from germline, CDR1 is SGDLS and CDR2 is YYNGEE. V was pared by 4 bases and J by 6 bases, with 6 bases of the junction left unmatched. For the CDR3, the DNA is TGTGCCAGCAGCCCGAGACTAGCGGGGAGCAATGAGCAGTTCTTC. Its protein is CASSPRLAGSNEQFF.